Each of the 8 T cell receptor beta chains below was sequenced from the same sample in a study of blood T cell repertoires in COVID-19. Data came from immunoSEQ multiplex PCR; TCRdb stores just in-frame clones and leaves some out. Of 250,000 to 350,000 clones listed, 87% are singletons. The sample taken for sequencing was peripheral blood. The receptor set was obtained from a woman aged 50 to 65 who had recovered from COVID-19.

The chain links TRBV7-2 to TRBJ2-5; D is uncertain. Germline V gene lookup returns CDR1 SGHTA and CDR2 FQGNSA. V gave up 2 bases and J gave up 1 base, with 5 bases separating them. The CDR3 consists of 13 residues. The CDR3: CASSLISQETQYF. The DNA for the CDR3 is TGTGCCAGCAGCTTAATCAGCCAAGAGACCCAGTACTTC. The full variable domain, with the rest looked up from reference TRBV7-2 and TRBJ2-5, is GAGVSQSPSNKVTEKGKDVELRCDPISGHTALYWYRQSLGQGLEFLIYFQGNSAPDKSGLPSDRFSAERTGGSVSTLTIQRTQQEDSAVYLCASSLISQETQYFGPGTRLLVL.

The V and J genes are TRBV14 and TRBJ2-7; D ambiguous. Germline CDR1 reads SGHDN; CDR2 reads FVKESK. The CDR3 contains 14 residues. The V end lost 1 base, the J end lost 6 bases, and 13 bases lay between the germline ends. The CDR3 loop reads CASSQVRVPSEQYF. CDR3 nucleotides: TGTGCCAGCAGCCAAGTGAGAGTTCCTAGCGAGCAGTACTTC. Looking up the rest from reference TRBV14 and TRBJ2-7 gives the full variable domain: EAGVTQFPSHSVIEKGQTVTLRCDPISGHDNLYWYRRVMGKEIKFLLHFVKESKQDESGMPNNRFLAERTGGTYSTLKVQPAELEDSGVYFCASSQVRVPSEQYFGPGTRLTVT.

This clone appeared a few times. The V gene is TRBV23-1, the J gene TRBJ2-7; D remains ambiguous. TRBV23-1 is known as an ORF, though its function is uncertain. The CDR3 is 11 residues long. The V gene lost 6 bases and the J gene lost 6 bases, with 9 bases spanning the gap. The CDR3 nucleotides read TGCGCCAGCAGCTCAGTAAGCGAGCAGTACTTC. As protein: CASSSVSEQYF.

The chain uses TRBV11-2 and TRBJ1-3, with 9 bases identical to TRBD1. Losses at the gene ends were 3 bases for V and 4 bases for J; bases not matched to a gene: 7. The CDR3 runs 16 residues. Germline V gene data show CDR1 as SGHAT and CDR2 as FQNNGV. This chain's CDR3 is CASSLEPTGGGNTIYF. DNA of the CDR3: TGTGCCAGCAGCTTGGAACCGACAGGGGGAGGAAACACCATATATTTT.

J is TRBJ2-7 and V is TRBV19, with 9 bases that match TRBD2. This CDR3 is built from 17 residues. The V gene's germline CDR1 is LNHDA and CDR2 SQIVND (reference sequence). V lost 5 bases to trimming and J lost 2 bases; unmatched junction nucleotides: 13. DNA for the CDR3: TGTGCCAGTAGTGCACATTCGACTAGCGGAAGCCCCTACGAGCAGTACTTC. It translates to CASSAHSTSGSPYEQYF.

The V and J genes are TRBV27 and TRBJ1-1; 7 nucleotides match TRBD1. CDR1 and CDR2 from the germline V gene are MNHEY and SMNVEV (reference sequence). The CDR3 is 15 residues long. Trimming removed 5 bases from V and 0 bases from J; junction bases left unmatched: 6. The CDR3 region has the DNA TGTGCCAGCAGTGGGCAGGGGGGATTGAACACTGAAGCTTTCTTT. This sequence encodes CASSGQGGLNTEAFF.

The sample holds many counts of this clone. The rearrangement uses TRBV9 and TRBJ1-6; D call uncertain. The CDR3 has 16 amino acids. Germline loops: CDR1 SGDLS, CDR2 YYNGEE. Trimming pared 2 bases from V and 0 bases from J, leaving 9 bases between. CDR3: CASSVRLSSYNSPLHF. The DNA of the CDR3 is TGTGCCAGCAGCGTTCGCTTGAGCTCCTATAATTCACCCCTCCACTTT.

The CDR3 sequence is CASSRKTDSLYGYTF. The CDR3, as DNA: TGTGCCAGCAGTAGAAAAACGGACAGTCTCTATGGCTACACCTTC. The chain is built from TRBV27 and TRBJ1-2; weak D call: TRBD1 (6 bases). From germline, CDR1 is MNHEY and CDR2 SMNVEV (reference sequence). The CDR3 is 15 residues long. V lost 5 bases and J lost 4, with 17 bases in between.